Shown below are 31 T cell receptor beta chains from a single sample sequenced in a study of T-cell reconstitution after alpha-beta-depleted transplantation in children. Researchers prepared the TCRbeta library using unique molecular identifiers, the study reports. TCRdb reprocessed the PCR reads with MiXCR, giving one entry per CDR3 protein. The sample records 55,000 to 85,000 distinct CDR3 sequences, approximately 10% being singletons. Sequences were derived from PBMCs, sampled before TCRalphabeta/CD19-depleted stem cell transplant. All receptors come from a boy under 18 with acute myeloid leukemia, due to receive a stem cell transplant.

This clonotype was counted at least ten times. Here the CDR3 reads CASSLVEGAGGRQETQYF. The CDR3 DNA is TGTGCCAGCAGCTTAGTGGAGGGAGCGGGAGGAAGACAAGAGACCCAGTACTTC. The gene calls are TRBV11-1 and TRBJ2-5; 9 positions agree with TRBD2. V dropped 1 base and J dropped 2; count of bases not matched to a gene: 11. This CDR3 contains 18 residues. Germline V gene data show CDR1 as SGHAT and CDR2 as FQDESV (reference sequence).

Ten or more counts support this clonotype. The chain links TRBV12-3 or TRBV12-4 to TRBJ1-1, with D possibly being TRBD1 (5 bases). The CDR3 covers 15 residues. Trimming cost V 1 base and J 2 bases, with 11 bases left between them. The CDR3 DNA reads as TGTGCCAGCAGTTTAGTAGGGGCTATTAACACTGAAGCTTTCTTT. Protein: CASSLVGAINTEAFF.

Many counts were recorded for this clonotype. The chain has TRBV3-1 and TRBJ1-4; 8 nucleotides align to TRBD1. V lost 3 bases to trimming and J lost 7 bases; unmatched junction nucleotides: 4. The CDR3 is 14 amino acids. Germline loops: CDR1 LGHDT, CDR2 YNNKEL (reference sequence). The CDR3 bases are TGTGCCAGCAGCCAGCGGACAGGGAGTGAAAAACTGTTTTTT. Protein: CASSQRTGSEKLFF. The entire variable domain, with the rest obtained from reference TRBV3-1 and TRBJ1-4, is as follows: DTAVSQTPKYLVTQMGNDKSIKCEQNLGHDTMYWYKQDSKKFLKIMFSYNNKELIINETVPNRFSPKSPDKAHLNLHINSLELGDSAVYFCASSQRTGSEKLFFGSGTQLSVL.

This clonotype occurred many times. The chain couples TRBV20-1 to TRBJ2-5; a possible D gene is TRBD2 (6 bases). CDR3 length: 12 residues. Trimming removed 1 base from V and 4 bases from J, with 7 bases in between. Per the germline V gene, CDR1 is DFQATT and CDR2 is SNEGSKA (reference sequence). CDR3: CSARGLVETQYF. As DNA, the CDR3 is TGCAGTGCTAGAGGACTAGTAGAGACCCAGTACTTC.

The table lists this clonotype with many counts. The chain combines TRBV5-1 with TRBJ1-5, with D uncertain. Trimming took 0 bases from V and 7 from J, leaving 11 bases between them. The length of the CDR3 is 14 residues. In germline, CDR1 is SGHRS, CDR2 YFSETQ. CDR3 sequence reads: CASSLGADGQPQHF. DNA of the CDR3: TGCGCCAGCAGCTTGGGGGCCGACGGCCAGCCCCAGCATTTT.

The J gene is TRBJ2-7, the V gene TRBV6-2 or TRBV6-3; 7 bases are shared with TRBD2. This CDR3 contains 12 residues. Germline values: CDR1 MNHEY, CDR2 SVGEGT. The V gene end was trimmed by 2 bases and the J gene end by 6 bases; junction bases not matched to a gene: 1. The CDR3 DNA reads TGTGCCAGCAGTTACAAGCGGGGCGAGCAGTACTTC. Translation: CASSYKRGEQYF.

This clonotype appeared many times. This chain joins TRBV10-2 and TRBJ2-1; possible D gene TRBD1, 7 bases. Germline CDR1 is WSHSY and CDR2 is SAAADI. The CDR3 runs to 15 residues. V shed 7 bases and J shed 9 bases, with 22 bases lying between them. The CDR3 loop is CASNFGAGGTGEQFF. CDR3 DNA sequence: TGCGCCAGCAATTTTGGGGCAGGGGGGACCGGTGAGCAGTTCTTC.

This clonotype came up many times. The chain employs TRBV7-9 and TRBJ2-3, with D maybe TRBD2 (5 bases). Germline V gives CDR1 SEHNR, CDR2 FQNEAQ (reference sequence). V shed 5 bases and J shed 5 bases, with 17 bases lying between them. The CDR3 covers 15 residues. CDR3 protein: CASSPGLKEVDTQYF. In DNA form, the CDR3 reads TGTGCCAGCAGCCCCGGTCTCAAGGAGGTAGATACGCAGTATTTT.

In its sample, this clonotype was seen many times. The CDR3 nucleotides read TGCAGCGTTGGAGGTAGGGGCTCTGGGGCCAACGTCCTGACTTTC. Translation: CSVGGRGSGANVLTF. The rearrangement joins TRBV29-1 to TRBJ2-6, with D maybe TRBD1 (5 bases). V lost 4 bases, J lost 0 bases, and 10 bases lay in between. Looked up from germline, CDR1 is SQVTM and CDR2 is ANQGSEA. The length of the CDR3 is 15 residues. Based on the CDR3 plus reference TRBV29-1 and TRBJ2-6, the full variable domain is SAVISQKPSRDICQRGTSLTIQCQVDSQVTMMFWYRQQPGQSLTLIATANQGSEATYESGFVIDKFPISRPNLTFSTLTVSNMSPEDSSIYLCSVGGRGSGANVLTFGAGSRLTVL.

This clonotype was observed many times. This sequence joins TRBV7-2 and TRBJ2-1, with D unclear. The CDR3 covers 14 residues. Germline V gives CDR1 SGHTA, CDR2 FQGNSA. The V and J ends lost 3 bases and 6 bases respectively, with 12 bases between them. The chain's CDR3 is CASSLDPRINEQFF. DNA for the CDR3: TGTGCCAGCAGCTTGGACCCACGCATCAATGAGCAGTTCTTC.

This clonotype was picked up many times. The chain employs TRBV6-5 and TRBJ1-2; no definite D call. The CDR3 spans 12 residues. V shed 0 bases and J shed 5 bases, with 4 bases lying between them. Germline V gene data show CDR1 as MNHEY and CDR2 as SVGAGI. The CDR3 DNA follows: TGTGCCAGCAGTTACTCAGGGTATGGCTACACCTTC. It translates to CASSYSGYGYTF.

In its sample, this clonotype was seen many times. The V call is TRBV29-1, the J call TRBJ1-3; D might be TRBD1 (5 bases). The germline V and J ends were trimmed by 5 bases and 0 bases, with 11 bases remaining between them. Germline-derived CDR1 and CDR2 are SQVTM and ANQGSEA. The CDR3 loop spans 14 amino acids. The CDR3 DNA reads as TGCAGCGTTAAGGACAAGAGCTCTGGAAACACCATATATTTT. Amino acid sequence: CSVKDKSSGNTIYF.

This clonotype appeared many times. V gene TRBV6-5 combines with J gene TRBJ2-4; D call uncertain. Germline V CDR1 and CDR2: MNHEY, SVGAGI. Trimming stripped 8 bases from V and 10 bases from J, with 15 bases between. This CDR3 is 12 amino acids long. Here the CDR3 DNA reads TGTGCCAGCGGACCTGGGCAGATGATTCAGTACTTC. Its translation is CASGPGQMIQYF.

This clonotype was detected many times. The rearrangement links TRBV7-2 to TRBJ2-1, with TRBD1 matching 10 bases. Germline CDR1 reads SGHTA; CDR2 reads FQGNSA. Losses at the gene ends were 4 bases for V and 6 bases for J; bases not matched to a gene: 6. The CDR3 is made up of 15 amino acids. The CDR3 DNA is TGTGCCAGCAGCTCCCACTGGACAGGGGGCAATGAGCAGTTCTTC. Protein product: CASSSHWTGGNEQFF. The whole variable domain, filled in from reference TRBV7-2 and TRBJ2-1, reads GAGVSQSPSNKVTEKGKDVELRCDPISGHTALYWYRQSLGQGLEFLIYFQGNSAPDKSGLPSDRFSAERTGGSVSTLTIQRTQQEDSAVYLCASSSHWTGGNEQFFGPGTRLTVL.

This clonotype was recorded at least ten times. The chain is built from TRBV5-1 and TRBJ1-5, with TRBD1 as a possible D gene (5 bases). This CDR3 has 15 residues. Trimming took off 4 bases at V and 5 bases at J, with 16 bases between the two ends. Germline-derived CDR1 and CDR2 are SGHRS and YFSETQ. The CDR3, as DNA: TGCGCCAGCAGCCTTCGTGGGACGCGGGATCAGCCCCAGCATTTT. This codes for CASSLRGTRDQPQHF.

This clonotype showed up many times. This rearrangement joins TRBV28 to TRBJ2-2; unclear D gene. Trimming took 3 bases from V and 6 from J, leaving 2 bases between them. In germline, CDR1 is MDHEN, CDR2 SYDVKM. CDR3 length: 11 amino acids. CDR3 DNA: TGTGCCAGCAGTTTCCCCGGGGAGCTGTTTTTT. This gives the protein CASSFPGELFF.

This clonotype was recorded many times. This rearrangement joins TRBV24-1 to TRBJ2-5, with 9 positions matching TRBD2. This CDR3 region has 17 residues. J lost 5 bases, V lost 0 bases, and 9 bases had no gene match. Germline values: CDR1 KGHDR, CDR2 SFDVKD. In DNA, the CDR3 is TGTGCCACCAGTGATTTGCCTAGCGGGAATCCGGCCGAGACCCAGTACTTC. Residues: CATSDLPSGNPAETQYF.

This clonotype was seen at least ten times. For the CDR3, the DNA is TGCAGTGCTAGGGGGCAGGGATCCCTCTACGAGCAGTACGTC. Protein: CSARGQGSLYEQYV. V gene TRBV20-1 combines with J gene TRBJ2-7; possible D gene TRBD1, 5 bases. The CDR3 consists of 14 residues. The germline V and J ends were trimmed by 3 bases and 3 bases, with 15 bases remaining between them. In germline, CDR1 is DFQATT, CDR2 SNEGSKA (reference sequence).

The chain links TRBV7-2 to TRBJ2-5; 9 nucleotides align to TRBD2. CDR1 is SGHTA and CDR2 is FQGNSA in the germline V gene. The V and J ends lost 5 bases and 4 bases, in that order; junction bases with no gene match: 8. The CDR3 runs to 15 residues. The CDR3 spells CASSVGGRDIETQYF. CDR3 sequence (DNA): TGTGCCAGCAGCGTAGGCGGGAGGGATATAGAGACCCAGTACTTC.

The sample holds a few counts of this clonotype. The chain employs TRBV7-2 and TRBJ2-7; 7 positions match TRBD1. With 4 bases clipped from V and 2 bases from J, the junction kept 8 bases outside the gene matches. The germline V gene encodes CDR1 SGHTA and CDR2 FQGNSA. This CDR3 is built from 15 residues. This chain's CDR3 is CASSYGQESTYEQYF. The CDR3 DNA reads TGTGCCAGCAGCTATGGACAGGAATCTACCTACGAGCAGTACTTC.

This clonotype was detected many times. The rearrangement uses TRBV9 and TRBJ2-1, with D possibly being TRBD1 (6 bases). Trimming removed 4 bases at V and 3 bases at J, with 23 bases between. Germline V gene data show CDR1 as SGDLS and CDR2 as YYNGEE. The CDR3 has 18 residues. The DNA for the CDR3 is TGTGCCAGCAGCCCAATCCTAAAATTGACAGGAGTCTACAATGAGCAGTTCTTC. Protein product: CASSPILKLTGVYNEQFF.

This clonotype was found many times. The chain joins TRBV28 to TRBJ2-7; the match to TRBD1 covers 9 bases. This CDR3 contains 18 residues. Germline CDR1 MDHEN, CDR2 SYDVKM. The CDR3 spells CASSFGLLGQGFSGLWDV. As DNA, the CDR3 is TGTGCCAGCAGTTTTGGGCTGCTGGGACAGGGTTTTTCAGGTTTATGGGACGTC.

This clonotype was counted many times. The genes are TRBV5-1 and TRBJ2-2; 9 bases match TRBD1. The CDR3 totals 15 residues. Trimming took 4 bases from V and 4 from J; bases not matched to a gene: 5. Germline lookup yields CDR1 SGHRS and CDR2 YFSETQ. CDR3 amino acids: CASSTDRGGTGELFF. In nucleotides, the CDR3 is TGCGCCAGCAGCACGGACAGGGGTGGCACCGGGGAGCTGTTTTTT.

This clonotype showed up many times. The chain is built from TRBV29-1 and TRBJ2-7; possible D gene TRBD2, 6 bases. V was shortened by 7 bases and J by 4 bases, with 14 bases between the two germline ends. The CDR3 totals 12 residues. Looked up from germline, CDR1 is SQVTM and CDR2 is ANQGSEA. The CDR3: CSGVLGGYEQYF. The CDR3 DNA follows: TGCAGCGGGGTTTTGGGGGGATACGAGCAGTACTTC.

This clonotype was found many times. The chain couples TRBV29-1 to TRBJ2-7; 8 positions agree with TRBD2. The V gene end was trimmed by 4 bases and the J gene end by 6 bases; junction bases not matched to a gene: 8. The length of the CDR3 is 13 residues. The germline V gene has CDR1 SQVTM and CDR2 ANQGSEA. Here the CDR3 DNA reads TGCAGCGTTGTTATCAGCGGGAGAGGCGAGCAGTACTTC. Translation gives CSVVISGRGEQYF.

This clonotype has ten or more counts. This chain connects TRBV19 to TRBJ1-1; TRBD1 matches 10 bases. Losses at the gene ends were 5 bases for V and 0 bases for J; bases not matched to a gene: 3. The CDR3 consists of 15 residues. Per the germline V gene, CDR1 is LNHDA and CDR2 is SQIVND (reference sequence). The CDR3 DNA follows: TGTGCCAGTAGTCCGGACAGGGGGGTGAACACTGAAGCTTTCTTT. Its protein is CASSPDRGVNTEAFF.

This clonotype showed up many times. The V and J genes are TRBV5-5 and TRBJ2-1; D is unclear. The germline V and J ends were trimmed by 1 base and 8 bases, with 13 bases remaining between them. In germline, CDR1 is SGHKS, CDR2 YYEKEE (reference sequence). There are 14 residues in the CDR3. In nucleotides, the CDR3 is TGTGCCAGCAGCTTGAGGTCCCCGAGCGATGAGCAGTTCTTC. Encoded protein: CASSLRSPSDEQFF. The full variable domain, with the rest looked up from reference TRBV5-5 and TRBJ2-1, is DAGVTQSPTHLIKTRGQQVTLRCSPISGHKSVSWYQQVLGQGPQFIFQYYEKEERGRGNFPDRFSARQFPNYSSELNVNALLLGDSALYLCASSLRSPSDEQFFGPGTRLTVL.

This clonotype occurred many times. The V and J genes are TRBV12-3 or TRBV12-4 and TRBJ1-4; D is undetermined. Trimming took 6 bases from V and 5 from J, leaving 10 bases between them. This CDR3 contains 13 residues. CDR3 coding DNA: TGTGCCAGCAGACCATCCTTCAATGAAAAACTGTTTTTT. Its protein is CASRPSFNEKLFF.

Many counts were recorded for this clonotype. The germline gene is not matched at one end of the junction; a read error may be the cause. The chain links TRBV28 to TRBJ2-7, with 13 bases lining up with TRBD2. Germline CDR1 and CDR2: MDHEN and SYDVKM. The CDR3 length is 19 residues. The CDR3 nucleotides read TGTGCCAGCAGCCCCGTCGGAGCAGGGGGATTTGGACTAGCGGGGGAAAGGGACTTC. Its translation: CASSPVGAGGFGLAGERDF.

The chain carries TRBV5-4 and TRBJ1-5; 7 bases line up with TRBD1. With 2 bases clipped from V and 2 bases from J, the junction kept 4 bases outside the gene matches. Germline V gene data show CDR1 as SGHNT and CDR2 as YYREEE (reference sequence). The CDR3 runs 15 residues. DNA of the CDR3: TGTGCCAGCAGCTTCGACAGGGACGGCAATCAGCCCCAGCATTTT. Its protein product is CASSFDRDGNQPQHF.

This clonotype was recorded many times. The rearrangement joins TRBV5-1 to TRBJ2-3, with D unresolved. Trimming removed 4 bases from V and 4 bases from J, with 7 bases in between. CDR3 length equals 12 residues. Germline values: CDR1 SGHRS, CDR2 YFSETQ. CDR3 coding DNA: TGCGCCAGCAGCGATCCAGCAGATACGCAGTATTTT. It encodes CASSDPADTQYF.